The sequence of this T cell receptor (beta chain) was determined in a study of T cell repertoires in cytomegalovirus infection. Study-wide results and limits: Clonotype analysis showed dominance of the ex vivo response by HLA-C-restricted CMV-specific TCR beta clonotypes.

V dropped 7 bases and J dropped 5 bases, with 17 bases sitting between them. The CDR3 totals 14 residues. TCRdb itself ran the reads through MiXCR, one entry per CDR3 protein. The table records approximately 550,000 distinct CDR3 sequences, 15% to 20% of them present only once. This clonotype was detected many times. Its antigen is unidentified. Sequenced sample: CD8+ T cells from PBMCs. This receptor was taken from a human donor in good health (CMV status not recorded). Some clones in this sample may be carry-over from other donors' samples. The rearrangement joins TRBV12-3 or TRBV12-4 to TRBJ1-1, with a tentative D call TRBD1 (5 bases). CDR3 sequence (DNA): TGTGCCAGCACTCTCGGGGGTTCTCTGACTGAAGCTTTCTTT. Translation: CASTLGGSLTEAFF.